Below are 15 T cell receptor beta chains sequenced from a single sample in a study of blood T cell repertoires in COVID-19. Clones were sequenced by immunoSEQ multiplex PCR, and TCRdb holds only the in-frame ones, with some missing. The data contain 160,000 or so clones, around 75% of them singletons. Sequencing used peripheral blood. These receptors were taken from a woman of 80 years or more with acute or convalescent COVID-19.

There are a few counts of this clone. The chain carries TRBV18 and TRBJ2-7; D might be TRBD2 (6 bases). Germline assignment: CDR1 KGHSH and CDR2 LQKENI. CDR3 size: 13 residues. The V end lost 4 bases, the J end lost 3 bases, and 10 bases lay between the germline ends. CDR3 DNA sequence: TGTGCCAGCTCACTAGCGGAGTACTACGAGCAGTACTTC. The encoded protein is CASSLAEYYEQYF.

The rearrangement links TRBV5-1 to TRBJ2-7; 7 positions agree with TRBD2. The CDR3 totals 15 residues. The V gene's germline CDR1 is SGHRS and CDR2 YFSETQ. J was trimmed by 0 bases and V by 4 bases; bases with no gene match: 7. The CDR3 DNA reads TGCGCCAGCAGCAGCGGGGCCTTACCCTCCTACGAGCAGTACTTC. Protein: CASSSGALPSYEQYF.

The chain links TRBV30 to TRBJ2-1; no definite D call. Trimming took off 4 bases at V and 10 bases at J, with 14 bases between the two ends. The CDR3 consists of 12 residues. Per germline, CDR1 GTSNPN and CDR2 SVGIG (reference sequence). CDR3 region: CAWTPRSREQFF. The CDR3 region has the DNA TGTGCCTGGACCCCTCGATCCCGGGAGCAGTTCTTC.

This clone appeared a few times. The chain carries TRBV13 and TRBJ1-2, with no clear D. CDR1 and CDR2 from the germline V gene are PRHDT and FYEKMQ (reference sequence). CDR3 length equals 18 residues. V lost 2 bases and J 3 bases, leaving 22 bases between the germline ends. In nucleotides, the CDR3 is TGTGCCAGCAGCTTAAAGAGGGAGGTAGCGCCACCTGACTATGGCTACACCTTC. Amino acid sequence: CASSLKREVAPPDYGYTF.

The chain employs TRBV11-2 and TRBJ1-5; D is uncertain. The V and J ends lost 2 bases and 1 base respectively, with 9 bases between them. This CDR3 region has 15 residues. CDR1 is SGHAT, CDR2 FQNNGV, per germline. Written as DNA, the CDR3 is TGTGCCAGCAGCTTAACTACGGTGAGCAATCAGCCCCAGCATTTT. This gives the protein CASSLTTVSNQPQHF.

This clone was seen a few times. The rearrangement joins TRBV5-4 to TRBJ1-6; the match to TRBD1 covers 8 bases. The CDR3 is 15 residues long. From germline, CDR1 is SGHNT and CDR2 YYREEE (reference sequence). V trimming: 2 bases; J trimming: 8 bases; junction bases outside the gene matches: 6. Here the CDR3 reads CASSLRQGIDSPLHF. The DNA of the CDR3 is TGTGCCAGCAGCTTAAGACAGGGGATTGATTCACCCCTCCACTTT. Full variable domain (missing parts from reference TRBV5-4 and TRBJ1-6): ETGVTQSPTHLIKTRGQQVTLRCSSQSGHNTVSWYQQALGQGPQFIFQYYREEENGRGNFPPRFSGLQFPNYSSELNVNALELDDSALYLCASSLRQGIDSPLHFGNGTRLTVT.

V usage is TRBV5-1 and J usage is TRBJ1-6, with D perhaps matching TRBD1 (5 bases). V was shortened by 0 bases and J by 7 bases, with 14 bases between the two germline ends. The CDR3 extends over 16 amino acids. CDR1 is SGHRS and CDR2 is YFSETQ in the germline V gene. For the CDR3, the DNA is TGCGCCAGCAGCTTGGGATTCCAGGGAAACAATTCACCCCTCCACTTT. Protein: CASSLGFQGNNSPLHF.

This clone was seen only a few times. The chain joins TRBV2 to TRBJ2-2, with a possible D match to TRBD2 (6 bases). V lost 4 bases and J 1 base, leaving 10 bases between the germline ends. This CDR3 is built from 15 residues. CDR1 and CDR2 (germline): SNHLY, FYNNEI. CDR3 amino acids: CASSASGLNTGELFF. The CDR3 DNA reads TGTGCCAGCAGTGCGTCGGGACTGAACACCGGGGAGCTGTTTTTT.

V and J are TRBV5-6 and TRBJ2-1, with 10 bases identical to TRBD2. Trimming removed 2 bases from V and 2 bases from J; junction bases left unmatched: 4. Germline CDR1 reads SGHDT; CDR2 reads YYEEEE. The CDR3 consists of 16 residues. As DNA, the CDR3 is TGTGCCAGCAGCTTCCTCAGCGGGAGGGCCTACAATGAGCAGTTCTTC. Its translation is CASSFLSGRAYNEQFF.

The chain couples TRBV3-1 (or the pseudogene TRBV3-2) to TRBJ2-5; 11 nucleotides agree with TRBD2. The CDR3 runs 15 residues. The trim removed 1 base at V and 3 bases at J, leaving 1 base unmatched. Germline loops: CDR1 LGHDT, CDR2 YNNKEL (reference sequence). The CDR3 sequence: CASSQASGGKETQYF. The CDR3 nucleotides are TGTGCCAGCAGCCAAGCTAGCGGGGGGAAAGAGACCCAGTACTTC.

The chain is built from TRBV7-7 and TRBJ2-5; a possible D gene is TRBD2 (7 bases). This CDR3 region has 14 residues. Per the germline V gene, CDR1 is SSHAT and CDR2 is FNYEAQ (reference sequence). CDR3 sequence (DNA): TGTGCTAGCGGAGGCGGGGGCCGAACGGAGACCCAGTACTTC. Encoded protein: CASGGGGRTETQYF.

The CDR3 bases are TGCGCCAGCAGCTCGAACTCACTAGCGGGAGGTTACAATGAGCAGTTCTTC. It encodes CASSSNSLAGGYNEQFF. This chain links TRBV5-1 with TRBJ2-1; 12 nucleotides agree with TRBD2. The CDR3 sequence is 17 residues long. Germline V gene data show CDR1 as SGHRS and CDR2 as YFSETQ. J lost 4 bases, V lost 3 bases, and 8 bases had no gene match. Looking up the rest from reference TRBV5-1 and TRBJ2-1 gives the full variable domain: KAGVTQTPRYLIKTRGQQVTLSCSPISGHRSVSWYQQTPGQGLQFLFEYFSETQRNKGNFPGRFSGRQFSNSRSEMNVSTLELGDSALYLCASSSNSLAGGYNEQFFGPGTRLTVL.

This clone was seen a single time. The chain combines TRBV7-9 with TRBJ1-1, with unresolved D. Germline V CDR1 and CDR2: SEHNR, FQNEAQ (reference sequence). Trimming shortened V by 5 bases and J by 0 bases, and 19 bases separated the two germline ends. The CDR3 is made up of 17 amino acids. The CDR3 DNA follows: TGTGCCAGCAGCGGTTCTTTGGGAGGATTCTTGAACACTGAAGCTTTCTTT. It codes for CASSGSLGGFLNTEAFF.

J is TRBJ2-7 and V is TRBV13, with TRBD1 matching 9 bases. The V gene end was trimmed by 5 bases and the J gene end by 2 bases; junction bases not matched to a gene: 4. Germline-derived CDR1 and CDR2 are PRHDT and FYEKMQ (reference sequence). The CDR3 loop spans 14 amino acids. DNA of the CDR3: TGTGCCAGCAGCACCGGGACAGGGACCTACGAGCAGTACTTC. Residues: CASSTGTGTYEQYF.

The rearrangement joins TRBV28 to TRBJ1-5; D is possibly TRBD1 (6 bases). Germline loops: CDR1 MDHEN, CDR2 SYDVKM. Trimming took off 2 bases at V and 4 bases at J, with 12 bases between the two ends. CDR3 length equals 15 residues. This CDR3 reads CASSLGTLVNQPQHF. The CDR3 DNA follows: TGTGCCAGCAGTTTAGGGACACTTGTTAATCAGCCCCAGCATTTT.